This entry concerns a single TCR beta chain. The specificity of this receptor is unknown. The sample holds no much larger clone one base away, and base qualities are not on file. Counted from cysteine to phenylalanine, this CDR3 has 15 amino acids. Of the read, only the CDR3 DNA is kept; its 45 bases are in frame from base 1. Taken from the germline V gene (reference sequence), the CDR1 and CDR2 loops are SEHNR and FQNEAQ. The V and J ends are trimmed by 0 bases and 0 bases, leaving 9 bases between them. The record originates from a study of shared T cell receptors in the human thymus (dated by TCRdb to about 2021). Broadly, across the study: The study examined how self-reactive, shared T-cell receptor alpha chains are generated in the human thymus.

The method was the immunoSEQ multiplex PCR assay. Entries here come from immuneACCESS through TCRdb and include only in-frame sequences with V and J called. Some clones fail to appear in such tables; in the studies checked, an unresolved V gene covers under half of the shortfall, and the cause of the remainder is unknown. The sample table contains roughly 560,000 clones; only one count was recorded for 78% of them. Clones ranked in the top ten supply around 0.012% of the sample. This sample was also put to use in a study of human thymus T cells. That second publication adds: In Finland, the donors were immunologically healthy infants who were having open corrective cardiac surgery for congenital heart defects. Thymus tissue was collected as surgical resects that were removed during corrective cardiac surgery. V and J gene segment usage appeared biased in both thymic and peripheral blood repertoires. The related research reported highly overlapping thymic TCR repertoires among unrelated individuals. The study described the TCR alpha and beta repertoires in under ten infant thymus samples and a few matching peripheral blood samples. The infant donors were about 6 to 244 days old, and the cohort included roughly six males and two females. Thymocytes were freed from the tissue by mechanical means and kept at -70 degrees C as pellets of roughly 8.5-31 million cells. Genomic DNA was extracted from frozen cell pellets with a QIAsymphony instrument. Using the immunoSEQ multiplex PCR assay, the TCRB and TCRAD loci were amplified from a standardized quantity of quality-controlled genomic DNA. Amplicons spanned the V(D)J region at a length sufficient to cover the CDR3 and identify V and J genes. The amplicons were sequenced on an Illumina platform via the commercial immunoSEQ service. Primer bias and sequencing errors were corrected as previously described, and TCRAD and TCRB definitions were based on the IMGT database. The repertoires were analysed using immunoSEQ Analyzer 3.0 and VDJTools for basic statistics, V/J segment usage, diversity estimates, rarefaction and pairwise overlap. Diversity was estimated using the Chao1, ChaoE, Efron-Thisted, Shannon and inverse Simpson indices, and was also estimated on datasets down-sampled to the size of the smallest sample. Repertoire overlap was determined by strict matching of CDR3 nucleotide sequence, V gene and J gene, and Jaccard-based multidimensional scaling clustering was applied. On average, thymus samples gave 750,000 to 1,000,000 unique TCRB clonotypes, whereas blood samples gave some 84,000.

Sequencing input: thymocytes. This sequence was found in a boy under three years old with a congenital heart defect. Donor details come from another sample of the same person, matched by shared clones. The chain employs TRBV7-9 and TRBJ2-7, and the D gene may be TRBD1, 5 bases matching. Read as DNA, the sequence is TGTGCCAGCAGCTTAGCGGGGCAGGGCTCCTACGAGCAGTACTTC. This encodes CASSLAGQGSYEQYF.